The 27 T cell receptor beta chains reported below all come from one sample, sequenced in a study of blood T cells in healthy people across ages. With a J-beta primer mix and a sample-barcoded 5' primer, a second PCR ran roughly 6 to 11 cycles. TCRdb reprocessed the 5' RACE reads via MiXCR and lists one record per CDR3 protein. Of more than 1,400,000 distinct CDR3 sequences listed, approximately 40% are singletons. The sample consisted of blood. These receptors all come from a woman under 30 in good health.

In this sample, this clonotype turned up a few times. V usage is TRBV4-2 and J usage is TRBJ1-1, with D maybe TRBD1 (6 bases). V was trimmed by 2 bases and J by 9 bases, leaving 19 bases between them. The CDR3 consists of 15 residues. Germline V gives CDR1 LGHNA, CDR2 YNFKEQ. In DNA form, the CDR3 reads TGTGCCAGCAGCCAACCGGACGGGGACATGCGAAAAGCTTTCTTT. It is translated as CASSQPDGDMRKAFF.

This chain links TRBV28 with TRBJ2-3; tentatively, D is TRBD1 or TRBD2 (5 bases each). The CDR3 runs 14 residues. Trimming stripped 5 bases from V and 5 bases from J, with 14 bases between. Per the germline V gene, CDR1 is MDHEN and CDR2 is SYDVKM. CDR3 sequence: CASSPEDTVDTQYF. In nucleotides, the CDR3 is TGTGCCAGCAGTCCGGAGGACACAGTAGATACGCAGTATTTT.

The CDR3 bases are TGTGCCAGCAGGCAGGGGGAGTCCTACAATGAGCAGTTCTTC. Its protein is CASRQGESYNEQFF. This chain uses TRBV6-4 with TRBJ2-1; TRBD1 aligns across 7 bases. V gave up 6 bases and J gave up 1 base; unmatched junction bases: 3. CDR3 size: 14 residues. CDR1 is MRHNA, CDR2 SNTAGT, per germline.

The chain combines TRBV6-5 with TRBJ2-3; TRBD1 or TRBD2 may be the D gene (5 bases each). Germline CDR1 and CDR2: MNHEY and SVGAGI. This CDR3 has 15 amino acids. Trimming shortened V by 6 bases and J by 4 bases, and 17 bases separated the two germline ends. CDR3 bases: TGTGCCAGCAGCCCTGGGGGAGATGAGTCAGATACGCAGTATTTT. It encodes CASSPGGDESDTQYF.

The chain uses TRBV28 and TRBJ1-6; a possible D gene is TRBD1 (5 bases). V was pared by 7 bases and J by 9 bases, with 16 bases between. The germline gives CDR1 MDHEN, CDR2 SYDVKM. The CDR3 covers 14 residues. The CDR3 DNA reads as TGTGCCAGCATCTCGAGCGGTGGGGGTTCACCCCTCCACTTT. It codes for CASISSGGGSPLHF.

This clonotype was observed once. The V call is TRBV5-1, the J call TRBJ1-5; D not resolved. CDR1 SGHRS and CDR2 YFSETQ come from the germline V gene. This CDR3 has 15 amino acids. The V end was cut by 0 bases, the J end by 0 bases, with 7 bases between. CDR3 nucleotide sequence: TGCGCCAGCAGCTTGGCCGCAGTTAGCAATCAGCCCCAGCATTTT. It translates to CASSLAAVSNQPQHF.

V gene TRBV4-2 combines with J gene TRBJ1-1, with a tentative D call TRBD1 (5 bases). Germline loops: CDR1 LGHNA, CDR2 YNFKEQ. The CDR3 has 15 residues. Between the trimmed V and J ends, which lost 0 bases and 1 base, there was a span of 9 bases. The DNA of the CDR3 is TGTGCCAGCAGCCAAGACGGGACGGGGAACACTGAAGCTTTCTTT. Its protein is CASSQDGTGNTEAFF.

The chain uses TRBV4-1 and TRBJ1-2, with 7 positions matching TRBD1. Per the germline V gene, CDR1 is MGHRA and CDR2 is YSYEKL. The CDR3 covers 14 residues. After removal of 1 base from V and 7 bases from J, the junction contained 6 bases not matched to a gene. The CDR3 here is CASSQAGTAVGYTF. The DNA of the CDR3 is TGCGCCAGCAGCCAAGCGGGGACAGCCGTTGGCTACACCTTC.

This clonotype has just a few counts. The chain is built from TRBV5-5 and TRBJ2-7; the D is unclear. In germline, CDR1 is SGHKS, CDR2 YYEKEE (reference sequence). CDR3 length equals 15 residues. Trimming removed 4 bases from V and 0 bases from J, with 14 bases in between. The CDR3 DNA reads as TGTGCCAGCAGCCAGATAGACGGGTACTCCTACGAGCAGTACTTC. It translates to CASSQIDGYSYEQYF.

The chain has TRBV12-3 or TRBV12-4 and TRBJ2-1; 9 nucleotides match TRBD2. The length of the CDR3 is 16 residues. The J segment lost 4 bases and the V segment lost 4 bases, leaving 8 bases of the junction unmatched. The CDR3 DNA is TGTGCCAGCAGTTCCGAGACTAGCGGATTATACAATGAGCAGTTCTTC. Translated: CASSSETSGLYNEQFF.

This chain connects TRBV3-1 to TRBJ2-7, with D hard to call. The V end was cut by 4 bases, the J end by 5 bases, with 15 bases between. This CDR3 is built from 14 residues. CDR1 is LGHDT and CDR2 is YNNKEL in the germline V gene (reference sequence). CDR3 amino acids: CASSPLLGTDEQYF. The CDR3 region has the DNA TGTGCCAGCAGCCCCCTTTTGGGAACCGACGAGCAGTACTTC.

V is TRBV10-3 and J is TRBJ1-5; D not certain. Trimming took 3 bases from V and 2 from J, leaving 5 bases between them. The CDR3 is 13 amino acids. Germline CDR1 and CDR2: ENHRY and SYGVKD. The CDR3 DNA reads as TGTGCCATCAGTGACGGGGGCAATCAGCCCCAGCATTTT. Translating it yields CAISDGGNQPQHF.

This chain connects TRBV14 to TRBJ2-1; TRBD2 matches at 7 bases. J gave up 7 bases and V 4 bases, and 10 bases lay outside the gene matches. Germline CDR1 and CDR2: SGHDN and FVKESK. CDR3 length equals 15 residues. The CDR3 nucleotides are TGTGCCAGCAGCCGTTTGCGGGAGAAAAAAAATGAGCAGTTCTTC. Its protein product is CASSRLREKKNEQFF. The full variable domain, its missing parts supplied by reference TRBV14 and TRBJ2-1, is EAGVTQFPSHSVIEKGQTVTLRCDPISGHDNLYWYRRVMGKEIKFLLHFVKESKQDESGMPNNRFLAERTGGTYSTLKVQPAELEDSGVYFCASSRLREKKNEQFFGPGTRLTVL.

In its sample, this clonotype was seen a few times. This chain links TRBV7-2 with TRBJ2-5, with D possibly TRBD2 on 5 matching bases. This CDR3 has 16 amino acids. Germline V gene data show CDR1 as SGHTA and CDR2 as FQGNSA. The V and J ends lost 4 bases and 3 bases respectively, with 18 bases between them. DNA for the CDR3: TGTGCCAGCAGCTCTTTTGTTGTGGGAGCTAAAGAGACCCAGTACTTC. Protein sequence: CASSSFVVGAKETQYF. The full variable domain, rest sourced from reference TRBV7-2 and TRBJ2-5, is GAGVSQSPSNKVTEKGKDVELRCDPISGHTALYWYRQSLGQGLEFLIYFQGNSAPDKSGLPSDRFSAERTGGSVSTLTIQRTQQEDSAVYLCASSSFVVGAKETQYFGPGTRLLVL.

This clonotype turned up a few times. J is TRBJ2-7 and V is TRBV28; 9 nucleotides align to TRBD1. The CDR3 contains 17 residues. Germline CDR1 MDHEN, CDR2 SYDVKM. The J segment lost 5 bases and the V segment lost 4 bases, leaving 15 bases of the junction unmatched. The CDR3 is CASSSLEMGTGSDEQYF. The CDR3 bases are TGTGCCAGCAGTTCCCTAGAAATGGGGACAGGGTCCGACGAGCAGTACTTC.

This clonotype has just a few counts. This chain connects TRBV7-2 to TRBJ2-7; 12 positions agree with TRBD2. Trimming took 5 bases from V and 5 from J; bases not matched to a gene: 4. Germline values: CDR1 SGHTA, CDR2 FQGNSA. The CDR3 has 14 amino acids. CDR3 protein: CASSRTSGTDEQYF. The CDR3 DNA follows: TGTGCCAGCAGCCGGACTAGCGGGACCGACGAGCAGTACTTC.

V is TRBV5-1 and J is TRBJ2-7, with 14 nucleotides matching TRBD2. CDR1 is SGHRS, CDR2 YFSETQ, per germline. This CDR3 comprises 17 residues. V lost 4 bases and J lost 7; bases outside the gene matches: 13. Written as DNA, the CDR3 is TGCGCCAGCAGCCTCGGGGGGACTAGCGGGAGAGGTGATGAGCAGTACTTC. As protein: CASSLGGTSGRGDEQYF.

J is TRBJ1-1 and V is TRBV6-1; the match to TRBD1 covers 7 bases. The CDR3 runs 14 residues. Germline CDR1 and CDR2: MNHNS and SASEGT. V shed 1 base and J 5 bases; nucleotides not matched to a gene: 4. CDR3 nucleotide sequence: TGTGCCAGCAGTGAAGTGACAGGGCTTACTGAAGCTTTCTTT. Amino acid sequence: CASSEVTGLTEAFF.

This clonotype is a singleton in its sample. For the CDR3, the DNA is TGTGCCAGCAGCTTCGAGTCTAGCGGACCCTACAATGAGCAGTACTTC. It yields the protein CASSFESSGPYNEQYF. This rearrangement joins TRBV7-2 to TRBJ2-1, with TRBD2 matching 7 bases. The last part of the DNA fits TRBJ2-7 better; the J call may be wrong. The CDR3 has 16 residues. Germline V gene data show CDR1 as SGHTA and CDR2 as FQGNSA.

This chain uses TRBV30 with TRBJ1-4; 8 bases align to TRBD1. V gave up 7 bases and J gave up 8 bases; unmatched junction bases: 6. Germline V gene lookup returns CDR1 GTSNPN and CDR2 SVGIG (reference sequence). CDR3 length equals 12 residues. CDR3 DNA: TGTGCCTTATCAGGGGGCTGGGAAAAACTGTTTTTT. Translation gives CALSGGWEKLFF.

This clonotype was recorded once. This chain connects TRBV3-1 to TRBJ2-4; perhaps TRBD2 as D (6 bases). The DNA end lines up better with TRBJ2-7; the J call may be wrong. There are 15 residues in the CDR3. Germline CDR1 is LGHDT and CDR2 is YNNKEL (reference sequence). CDR3 in amino acids: CASSQDWDSRGEQYF. CDR3 DNA sequence: TGTGCCAGCAGCCAAGATTGGGACTCCCGAGGCGAGCAGTACTTC.

The chain combines TRBV29-1 with TRBJ1-1; the match to TRBD1 covers 7 bases. The CDR3 has 14 residues. From germline, CDR1 is SQVTM and CDR2 ANQGSEA. V lost 1 base to trimming and J lost 8 bases; unmatched junction nucleotides: 10. The CDR3 DNA reads as TGCAGCGTTGAAGGGAAACCGGGACAGCTGGAAGCTTTCTTT. Its protein is CSVEGKPGQLEAFF.

This clonotype occurred many times. This rearrangement joins TRBV5-1 to TRBJ1-2, with TRBD1 identical over 9 bases. Germline CDR1 SGHRS, CDR2 YFSETQ. This CDR3 region has 14 residues. Unmatched junction bases numbered 4, after V lost 4 bases and J lost 3 bases. The CDR3 DNA reads as TGCGCCAGCAGCCCGGGACAGGGTCACTATGGCTACACCTTC. Encoded protein: CASSPGQGHYGYTF. The complete variable domain, with remaining parts taken from reference TRBV5-1 and TRBJ1-2, reads KAGVTQTPRYLIKTRGQQVTLSCSPISGHRSVSWYQQTPGQGLQFLFEYFSETQRNKGNFPGRFSGRQFSNSRSEMNVSTLELGDSALYLCASSPGQGHYGYTFGSGTRLTVV.

This sequence joins TRBV6-1 and TRBJ2-1; D might be TRBD1 (6 bases). Germline V gene lookup returns CDR1 MNHNS and CDR2 SASEGT. The CDR3 consists of 14 residues. Trimming shortened V by 8 bases and J by 10 bases, and 21 bases separated the two germline ends. The CDR3 sequence: CASRSSGHGREQFF. CDR3 sequence (DNA): TGTGCCAGCCGGTCTTCGGGACATGGGCGAGAGCAGTTCTTC.

The V call is TRBV7-2, the J call TRBJ2-1; 12 bases are shared with TRBD2. This CDR3 is 16 amino acids long. The V gene's germline CDR1 is SGHTA and CDR2 FQGNSA. V shed 3 bases and J 6 bases; nucleotides not matched to a gene: 6. CDR3 DNA sequence: TGTGCCAGCAGCTTCCAACCTAGCGGGGGGGTCAATGAGCAGTTCTTC. It specifies CASSFQPSGGVNEQFF.

In its sample, this clonotype was seen a few times. The rearrangement links TRBV20-1 to TRBJ1-6, with unresolved D. This CDR3 region has 12 residues. In germline, CDR1 is DFQATT, CDR2 SNEGSKA (reference sequence). Trimming took 3 bases from V and 16 from J, leaving 16 bases between them. The CDR3 nucleotides read TGCAGTGCTAGTCCCAGCGGGCGCGAGCTCCACTTT. It encodes CSASPSGRELHF.

The chain has TRBV6-2 or TRBV6-3 and TRBJ2-3; TRBD2 matches 10 bases. Germline trimming cut 0 bases from V and 2 bases from J; bases unmatched to any gene: 2. This CDR3 has 16 amino acids. Germline lookup yields CDR1 MNHEY and CDR2 SVGEGT. Written as DNA, the CDR3 is TGTGCCAGCAGTTACTCGACTAGCGGGTACACAGATACGCAGTATTTT. It specifies CASSYSTSGYTDTQYF.